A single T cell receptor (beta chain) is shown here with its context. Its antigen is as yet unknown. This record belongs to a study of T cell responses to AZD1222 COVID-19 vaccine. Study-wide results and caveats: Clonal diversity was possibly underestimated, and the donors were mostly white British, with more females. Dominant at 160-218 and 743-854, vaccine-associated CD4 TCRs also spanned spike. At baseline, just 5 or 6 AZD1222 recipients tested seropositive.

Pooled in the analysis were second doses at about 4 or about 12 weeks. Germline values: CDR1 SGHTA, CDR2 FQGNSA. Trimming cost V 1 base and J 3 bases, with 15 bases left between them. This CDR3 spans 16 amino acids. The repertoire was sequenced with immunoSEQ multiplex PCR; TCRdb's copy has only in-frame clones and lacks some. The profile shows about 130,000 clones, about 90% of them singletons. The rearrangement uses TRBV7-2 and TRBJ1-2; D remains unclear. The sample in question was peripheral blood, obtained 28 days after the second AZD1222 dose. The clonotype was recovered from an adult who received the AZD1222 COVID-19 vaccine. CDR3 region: CASSLVIGNPYYGYTF. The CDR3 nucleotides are TGTGCCAGCAGCTTAGTTATTGGAAACCCCTACTATGGCTACACCTTC.